This T cell receptor beta chain was captured by sequencing in a study of identical twins. The V and J ends lost 5 bases and 3 bases respectively, with 16 bases between them. Germline CDR1 and CDR2: SEHNR and FQNEAQ (reference sequence). The CDR3 is made up of 15 amino acids. The sample holds many counts of this clonotype. TCRdb called the 5' RACE reads again in MiXCR, with one record for every CDR3 protein. The sample lists 200,000 to 250,000 distinct CDR3 sequences, about 6.7% occurring once. These records were also assigned to another study, of T cells expressing NK-cell markers. That report notes: Sorted CD3+CD56-NKG2C+, CD3+CD56+NKG2C+ and CD3+CD56+NKG2C- T cells supplied the TCR beta repertoires. Sorting was limited to alpha-beta TCR-expressing T cells with an anti-gamma-delta TCR antibody in several experiments. Top CD8+ clonotypes included the dominant CD3+CD56+NKG2C+ clonotypes in several donors. Researchers report these clonotypes also headed the CD3+CD56-NKG2C+ fraction in a few donors.

The chain is built from TRBV7-9 and TRBJ1-1, with D possibly TRBD1 on 5 matching bases. The origin of this receptor is a young woman in good health. Sequencing used CD8+ T cells sorted from blood. CDR3 sequence (DNA): TGTGCCAGCAGCCCCCCGGGGTGGGGGGACACTGAAGCTTTCTTT. It codes for CASSPPGWGDTEAFF. The whole variable domain, remainder taken from reference TRBV7-9 and TRBJ1-1, is DTGVSQNPRHKITKRGQNVTFRCDPISEHNRLYWYRQTLGQGPEFLTYFQNEAQLEKSRLLSDRFSAERPKGSFSTLEIQRTEQGDSAMYLCASSPPGWGDTEAFFGQGTRLTVV.